This T cell receptor (beta chain) was captured in a study of shared clonotypes between healthy human individuals (dated by TCRdb to 2020 to 2022). For the wider study: The cohort comprised two women and a few men aged 18 to 49 years. For each donor, CD4 naive and CD4 memory were each run on three plates, CD8 naive on two plates, and CD8 memory on one plate. The study deeply sequenced blood TCR repertoires of five healthy adults to estimate repertoire size and the extent of clonotype sharing between individuals. Different laboratories and diverse techniques were used to prepare libraries and sequence TCR repertoires, to increase sequencing depth and limit assay-specific biases. Each donor's leukapheresis produced roughly between about 0.8 and 10 billion PBMCs.

TCR CDR3 regions were amplified from genomic DNA by multiplex PCR using the deep immunoSEQ assay. Extracted genomic DNA from each cell subset was spread evenly across all wells of several immunoSEQ 96-well plates, with each plate serving as a replicate. Each replicate PCR for sorted subsets received about 200 ng genomic DNA, equal to about 30,000 T cell genomes. Purified libraries were measured with a Qubit 3.0 fluorometer, size-checked on a Bioanalyzer 2100, and measured again with the KAPA Library Quantification kit. A separate single-read 150-cycle Illumina NextSeq 550 flow cell was used to sequence each immunoSEQ 96-well plate. Regarding the original processing steps: Because the immunoSEQ output held only junctional sequences and lacked quality scores, the filtering could not match the filtering applied to full-length reads. Sequences were annotated with PyIR, a Python wrapper for IgBLAST v1.9, using IMGT germline references to assign V/J genes and CDR3. Reads with weak V/J assignments (E-value above 1e-6), missing CDR3, stop codons, out-of-frame junctions, or ambiguous translated residues were removed. V3J clonotypes were defined by identical inferred V gene, J gene, and CDR3 amino acid sequence. Percentage overlap between repertoires was computed as shared unique clonotypes divided by the size of the smaller repertoire. Three approaches were used to assess repertoire richness: RTK rarefaction, the Chao1 estimator, and Recon v2.1 estimates of unobserved clonotypes. OLGA was used to compute generation probabilities for all TCRbeta clonotypes that the gDNA method yielded from a few donors. TCRdb obtained this table from immuneACCESS and retained in-frame rearrangements with V and J assigned. These tables miss some clones; where compared with another copy, unresolved V genes account for less than half of the shortfall, and the remainder is unexplained. That table is the source of V, J and clone size, and D and trimming were worked out from the DNA. For this sample there are approximately 980,000 clones; more than 75% appear just once. The top ten hold nearly 1.5% of the sample.

CDR1 SGHRS and CDR2 YFSETQ were looked up in the germline V gene. V is trimmed back by 2 bases and J by 3 bases, and the junction contains 8 bases that no gene match accounts for. Spanning cysteine to phenylalanine, the CDR3 consists of 15 amino acids. Just the 45-base CDR3 DNA is kept, in frame starting at base 1. To note about this clone: Its cognate antigen has yet to be identified. One base away there is no much larger clone; base qualities are not given.

Donors were healthy HIV-negative adults with no recently reported acute infections or vaccinations. All donors were Caucasian adults living in Nashville, Tennessee, USA. Magnetic negative selection was used to enrich CD4+ T cells, after which naive cells were positively selected on CD45RA and the negative fraction became the memory subset. Blood was obtained by leukapheresis, after which PBMCs were separated by Ficoll-Histopaque density gradient centrifugation and cryopreserved in liquid nitrogen vapor phase. Analytical flow cytometry was used to check the purity and quantity of each magnetically sorted T cell population. From each sorted fraction, genomic DNA was isolated and quantified by UV absorbance on a Nanodrop 2000c. Broad study findings and their caveats: When a handful of donors were compared, the shared fraction of clonotypes was approximately 5% for naive CD4, 3.5% to 4% for naive CD8, roughly 2.5% for memory CD4, and about 0.36% for memory CD8. Because the study included a small number of donors, the genetic and exposure-history diversity represented was limited. Sampling was restricted to blood, and TCR repertoires in tissue are likely to differ from TCR repertoires in blood. Pairwise subsampling indicated that sequencing depth was expected to affect the degree of clonotype sharing among donors. Even with the large sequencing depth, rarefaction of the sorted-subset datasets indicated that sequencing was incomplete. Compared with non-shared clonotypes, clonotypes shared by all four sorted-subset donors had higher generation probabilities. Naive subsets generally had larger estimated clonotype richness than memory subsets.

The receptor comes from a man aged 18-30 years in good health. The sample taken for sequencing was memory CD4+ T cells sorted from blood. Reading the label with the study, this specimen's cell subset or site is: CD45RA-negative fraction. The rearranged segments are TRBV5-1 and TRBJ2-7, with TRBD1 matching 7 junction bases. The CDR3 reads CASSFADRDFYEQYF. The nucleotide sequence is TGCGCCAGCAGCTTCGCCGACAGGGATTTCTACGAGCAGTACTTC.